This entry is about one T cell receptor (beta chain). Its antigen is not known. Overall study findings and caveats: In terms of TCR gene usage, tumor memory CD4+ T cells clustered together with blood and lymph node memory CD4+ cells, as well as with lymph node naive CD4+ cells. Tumor Tregs overlapped most with tumor, then blood, naive CD4+ cells. The larger-cohort validation was restricted to a single TCR beta V-J rearrangement rather than whole repertoires.

CDR1 is GTSNPN and CDR2 is SVGIG in the germline V gene (reference sequence). Trimming took 0 bases from V and 2 from J, leaving 20 bases between them. The CDR3 extends over 18 amino acids. Tregs were sorted as CD4+CD25+CD127-/low cells. Full-length variable regions came from constant-region reverse primers plus semi-nested Nested Universal Primer A PCR. TCRdb reanalysed the 5' RACE reads using MiXCR and keeps one entry per CDR3 protein. In the table there are more than 10,000 distinct CDR3 sequences, just over 50% of which are singletons. The rearrangement joins TRBV30 to TRBJ1-3, with D possibly TRBD1 on 6 matching bases. The TCR comes from a female donor with breast cancer. Sequencing was done on a sample of tumor-infiltrating Tregs sorted from the breast tumor. This CDR3 reads CAWSVRGADRTAGNTIYF. For the CDR3, the DNA is TGTGCCTGGAGTGTTCGGGGGGCGGACAGAACAGCTGGAAACACCATATATTTT.